Listed below are T cell receptor beta chains from one sample, sequenced in a study of T cell changes during pregnancy in multiple sclerosis. Using immunoSEQ multiplex PCR, the repertoire was profiled, and TCRdb retains in-frame clones only, with some absent. The sample has 65,000 to 90,000 clones, about 92% seen once. The sample in question was peripheral blood, obtained in the third trimester of pregnancy. These receptors were taken from a female donor in good health, enrolled as a control in a pregnancy study. The CDR3 runs from the conserved cysteine through the conserved F or W. The D gene is left open where the match is weak. Clone sizes are given selectively: once, few, many, or a class where the clone is expanded.

J gene	clone size	D gene	V gene	CDR3 DNA	CDR3 protein
TRBJ2-5	-	TRBD2	TRBV19	TGTGCCAGTGGAAACCCGGGACTAGCTCCAGAGACCCAGTACTTC	CASGNPGLAPETQYF
TRBJ2-7	-	TRBD1	TRBV7-6	TGTGCCAGCAGCCCAACGACCCCACAGGGGAGCCCCTACGAGCAGTACTTC	CASSPTTPQGSPYEQYF
TRBJ2-2	-	TRBD1	TRBV28	TGTGCCGGGGCCAGGCAGGGGGACACCGGGGAGCTGTTTTTT	CAGARQGDTGELFF
TRBJ1-2	-	TRBD1	TRBV28	TGTGCCAGCAAAAGACAGGGGGCGCGAACTGGCTACACCTTC	CASKRQGARTGYTF
TRBJ1-5	once	TRBD1	TRBV4-1	TGCGCCAGCAGAGCGACAGGGGGCGATAGCAATCAGCCCCAGCATTTT	CASRATGGDSNQPQHF
TRBJ2-7	-	TRBD2	TRBV9	TGTGCCAGCAGCGTTAGAGCGGGAGGTTACGAGCAGTACTTC	CASSVRAGGYEQYF
TRBJ1-6	-	-	TRBV27	TGTGCCAGCAGTCTCATTAGTAGCAGGGCTGAGATCGGTTCACCCCTCCACTTT	CASSLISSRAEIGSPLHF
TRBJ2-1	-	TRBD2	TRBV5-1	TGCGCCAGCAGCGCTCCGGGACTAGCGGGAGGGAGCTCCTACAATGAGCAGTTCTTC	CASSAPGLAGGSSYNEQFF
TRBJ2-1	-	-	TRBV7-2	TGTGCCAGCAGCTACGAGCCGTACAATGAGCAGTTCTTC	CASSYEPYNEQFF
TRBJ2-2	-	TRBD1	TRBV11-3	TGTGCCAGCAGCTACGGACAGGGGGACACCGGGGAGCTGTTTTTT	CASSYGQGDTGELFF
TRBJ2-3	-	-	TRBV7-2	TGTGCCAGCGGGGCAGGAGATACGCAGTATTTT	CASGAGDTQYF
TRBJ2-3	-	TRBD2	TRBV10-3	TGTGCCATCAGGGGACTAGCGATCACAGATACGCAGTATTTT	CAIRGLAITDTQYF
TRBJ2-4	-	-	TRBV15	TGTGCCACCAGCAGAGATCATACTAGGCAGTACTTC	CATSRDHTRQYF
TRBJ1-2	-	-	TRBV6-4	TGTGCCAGCAGTGCCGGGGCGGGGCCGCTCTATGGCTACACCTTC	CASSAGAGPLYGYTF
TRBJ2-1	-	-	TRBV18	TGTGCCAGCTCCCCTACTAGTAGCTCCTACAATGAGCAGTTCTTC	CASSPTSSSYNEQFF
TRBJ2-7	-	TRBD2	TRBV4-3	TGCGCCAGCAGCCTCGGGGTGGCTAGCGGGAGATACGAGCAGTACTTC	CASSLGVASGRYEQYF
TRBJ1-5	-	-	TRBV4-3	TGCGCCAGCAGCCAAGACGGACATAGCAATCAGCCCCAGCATTTT	CASSQDGHSNQPQHF
TRBJ2-2	-	TRBD1	TRBV29-1	TGCAGCGTTGAGAGGGGGCGGAACACCGGGGAGCTGTTTTTT	CSVERGRNTGELFF
TRBJ2-3	-	-	TRBV27	TGTGCCAGCAGCAGAGCTAGCATCACAGATACGCAGTATTTT	CASSRASITDTQYF
TRBJ2-3	medium-sized	TRBD2	TRBV4-2	TGTGCCAGCAGCCAAGAAGCGGGGGGGCCAGATACGCAGTATTTT	CASSQEAGGPDTQYF
TRBJ2-7	-	-	TRBV5-1	TGCGCCAGCAGCTTGGGGGGACTCAGCTCCTACGAGCAGTACTTC	CASSLGGLSSYEQYF
TRBJ1-6	-	-	TRBV7-8	TGTGCCAGCAGCGCCCGACGACTATCCTATAATTCACCCCTCCACTTT	CASSARRLSYNSPLHF
TRBJ2-3	-	-	TRBV18	TGTGCCAGCTCACCAGTCTTGGTGGGCGCTAGCACAGATACGCAGTATTTT	CASSPVLVGASTDTQYF
TRBJ2-5	-	-	TRBV7-9	TGTGCCAGCAGCATCTACCGGGACACCTTTCAAGAGACCCAGTACTTC	CASSIYRDTFQETQYF
TRBJ1-1	once	-	TRBV2	TGTGCCAGCAGTGAAGCGCTTCTAGGAGGTACGAACACTGAAGCTTTCTTT	CASSEALLGGTNTEAFF
TRBJ1-4	-	-	TRBV7-3	TGTGCCAGCAGCTTAATTGGGGGGTCTAATGAAAAACTGTTTTTT	CASSLIGGSNEKLFF
TRBJ2-1	-	-	TRBV15	TGTGCCACCAGCAGAGTTATGGCCAATGAGCAGTTCTTC	CATSRVMANEQFF
TRBJ2-5	once	-	TRBV27	TGTGCCAGCAGTCCACCGGGACAAGAGACCCAGTACTTC	CASSPPGQETQYF
TRBJ2-7	-	TRBD1	TRBV5-4	TGTGCCAGCAGCTTGGAGTCAGGGGGCTACGAGCAGTACTTC	CASSLESGGYEQYF
TRBJ1-2	-	TRBD1	TRBV7-8	TGTGCCAGCAGCTTGGCAGGGGGCGCGGCCTATGGCTACACCTTC	CASSLAGGAAYGYTF
TRBJ2-2	-	TRBD1	TRBV7-9	TGTGCCAGCAGCTTACCGGACAGGGCCACCGGGGAGCTGTTTTTT	CASSLPDRATGELFF
TRBJ2-1	-	TRBD2	TRBV7-3	TGTGCCAGCAGCTTAACGGCCAGCGGGAGGGCAGGGGAGCAGTTCTTC	CASSLTASGRAGEQFF
TRBJ1-5	-	-	TRBV28	TGTGCCAGCAGTTTAGAGGCCCATCAGCCCCAGCATTTT	CASSLEAHQPQHF
TRBJ2-7	-	-	TRBV27	TGTGCCAGCAGTCTACAGGGTGATCCTCCCTACGAGCAGTACTTC	CASSLQGDPPYEQYF
TRBJ2-5	-	-	TRBV2	TGTGCCAGCAGTGAGAGGACAGACTCCACCCAGGAGACCCAGTACTTC	CASSERTDSTQETQYF
TRBJ2-3	-	-	TRBV4-1	TGCGCCAGCAGCCAAGAGTTGGGACAACTTGATACGCAGTATTTT	CASSQELGQLDTQYF
TRBJ1-2	-	-	TRBV6-5	TGTGCCAGCAGTTATACCCCAGGGGCTCTTTCCTATGGCTACACCTTC	CASSYTPGALSYGYTF
TRBJ2-7	-	-	TRBV28	TGTGCCAGCAGTTTAGGGCCAGGGGCGGGCTCCTACGAGCAGTACTTC	CASSLGPGAGSYEQYF
TRBJ2-1	-	TRBD2	TRBV11-2	TGTGCCAGCAGCCTGGATTGGGCGGGGGGGCGCAATGAGCAGTTCTTC	CASSLDWAGGRNEQFF
TRBJ1-3	-	TRBD1	TRBV5-1	TGCGCCAGCAGCCCGGATCCCGGGACAGGCTCTGGAAACACCATATATTTT	CASSPDPGTGSGNTIYF
TRBJ2-3	-	TRBD1	TRBV28	TGTGCCAGCAGTTCCCAAGCCGGGACAGGGATCTTTGCCCCAGATACGCAGTATTTT	CASSSQAGTGIFAPDTQYF
TRBJ1-1	-	-	TRBV6-1	TGTGCCAGCAGTGAACGGGAAAGGAACACTGAAGCTTTCTTT	CASSERERNTEAFF